This T cell receptor beta chain appears in the sequencing data of a study of T cells after yellow fever vaccination. Findings and limits, study-wide: The study noted that FACS-sorted repertoires could contain abundant clonotypes contaminating from the bulk population.

At least ten counts were recorded for this clonotype. Its matching antigen is unknown. TCRdb reprocessed the 5' RACE reads with MiXCR, giving one entry per CDR3 protein. The sample shows roughly 140,000 distinct CDR3 sequences, less than 9.5% of them seen only once. This receptor was taken from a man aged 25-40 years who received the YFV17D yellow fever vaccine. The input for sequencing was CD4+ T cells sorted from PBMCs, taken 5 days after the yellow fever booster vaccination.

This CDR3 is CASSFTGRGTDTQYF. For the CDR3, the DNA is TGTGCCAGCAGCTTTACAGGGAGGGGCACAGATACGCAGTATTTT. This chain uses TRBV7-2 with TRBJ2-3; possible D gene TRBD2, 7 bases. The CDR3 totals 15 residues. Trimming left V 3 bases short and J 1 base short, with 11 bases between. Germline assignment: CDR1 SGHTA and CDR2 FQGNSA.